The clone carrying this T cell receptor (beta chain) was observed a single time. Trimming took 7 bases from V and 0 from J, leaving 4 bases between them. The CDR3 loop spans 13 amino acids. Germline values: CDR1 MNHEY, CDR2 SVGAGI. Enrollees, roughly 18 to 95 years old, lived in approximately 25 US areas. Per the study methods: Amplification from reference gene primers served as the basis for estimated nucleated cell counts. Repertoires were generated with immunoSEQ multiplex PCR, while TCRdb's copy carries only in-frame clones and drops some. The D gene and trimming were derived from the DNA, and the V and J assignments and clone size from that table. This table has about 330,000 clones, more than 90% appearing once. This record belongs to a study of blood T cell repertoires in COVID-19. Study details: Samples came from the United States, Italy and Spain, spanning acute and convalescent COVID-19. In each case, the material was cDNA or gDNA derived from T cells, B-cell-depleted T cells, or PBMCs.

The sample taken for sequencing was PBMCs or T cells enriched from blood (not recorded which). The receptor comes from a woman aged 25 to 39 who had recovered from COVID-19. J is TRBJ1-6 and V is TRBV6-5, with unresolved D. The CDR3: CASTSSYNSPLHF. In nucleotides, the CDR3 is TGTGCCAGCACTAGCTCCTATAATTCACCCCTCCACTTT.